This TCR beta chain emerged from a study of T cells in Graves' hyperthyroidism and ophthalmopathy. In regard to this clonotype: What it recognizes is unknown.

The investigators amplified TCR beta CDR3 regions from RNA transcripts. First-round RT-PCR of the TCR CDR3 relied on the HTBI primer set. TCRdb used MiXCR to reprocess the multiplex PCR reads, holding one entry per CDR3 protein. The sample carries hundreds of thousands of distinct CDR3 sequences, roughly an eighth recorded once. V lost 3 bases to trimming and J lost 7 bases, with 9 bases between them. The CDR3 loop spans 12 amino acids. Study-wide results and caveats: Ophthalmopathy cases were set apart from stable hyperthyroidism by a 13 V-J model. Most clonotypes that expanded in the thyroid above 0.001 also showed up in blood.

The sample consisted of blood. This rearrangement joins TRBV12-3 or TRBV12-4 to TRBJ2-5; D remains unclear. This sequence originates from a man aged 45-60 years with Graves' ophthalmopathy. The CDR3 DNA sequence: TGTGCCAGCAGTTTCCTCCGTGGGACCCAGTACTTC. It codes for CASSFLRGTQYF.